This T cell receptor (beta chain) was obtained from a study of CD8 T cells in ankylosing spondylitis. Trimming pared 1 base from V and 7 bases from J, leaving 5 bases between. Germline loops: CDR1 SEHNR, CDR2 FQNEAQ (reference sequence). This CDR3 is built from 12 residues. Broader study findings: In ankylosing spondylitis blood, a motif of eight highly homologous TCR beta variants appeared characteristic.

Note on this clonotype: The target antigen is unknown.

TCRdb reprocessed the 5' RACE reads via MiXCR and lists one record per CDR3 protein. The table lists 200,000 to 250,000 distinct CDR3 sequences, about a sixth of them singletons. The sequence derives from a male donor with ankylosing spondylitis. The V and J genes are TRBV7-9 and TRBJ2-4; either TRBD1 or TRBD2 may fit D (5 bases each). The sequencing input was blood, either unsorted or a sorted T cell fraction (not recorded which). The CDR3 spells CASSLGDNIQYF. Written as DNA, the CDR3 is TGTGCCAGCAGCTTAGGGGACAACATTCAGTACTTC.